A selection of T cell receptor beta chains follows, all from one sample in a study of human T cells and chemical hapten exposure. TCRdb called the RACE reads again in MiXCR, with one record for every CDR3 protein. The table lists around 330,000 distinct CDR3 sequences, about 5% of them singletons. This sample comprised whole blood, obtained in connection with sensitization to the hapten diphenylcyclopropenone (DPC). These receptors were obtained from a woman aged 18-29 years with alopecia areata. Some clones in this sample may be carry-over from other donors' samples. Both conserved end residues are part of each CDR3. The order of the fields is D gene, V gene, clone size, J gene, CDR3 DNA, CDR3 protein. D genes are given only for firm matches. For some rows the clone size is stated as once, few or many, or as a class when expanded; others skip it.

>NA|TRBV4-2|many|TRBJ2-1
TGTGCCAGCAGCCAGTCATACAGGGAAAGCTCCTACAATGAGCAGTTCTTC
CASSQSYRESSYNEQFF
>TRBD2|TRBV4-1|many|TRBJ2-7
TGCGCCAGCAGCCAAGGACTAGCGGGGAAGAGCTCCTACGAGCAGTACTTC
CASSQGLAGKSSYEQYF
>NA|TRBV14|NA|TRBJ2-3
TGTGCCAGCAGCCGAGAGACAGCCTTGAGGATAGATACGCAGTATTTT
CASSRETALRIDTQYF
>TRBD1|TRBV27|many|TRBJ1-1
TGTGCCAGCAGTCAGGGACAGCATAACACTGAAGCTTTCTTT
CASSQGQHNTEAFF
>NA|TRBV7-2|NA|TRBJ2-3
TGTACCAGCAGCTCTGCGGGGCAGGTTGATACGCAGTATTTT
CTSSSAGQVDTQYF
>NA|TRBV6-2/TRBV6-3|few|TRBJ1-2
TGTGCCAGCAGTTGGTCAGGCCTCGATGGCTACACCTTC
CASSWSGLDGYTF
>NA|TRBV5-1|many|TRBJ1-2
TGCGCCAGCAGCTTGGCCGGAATCAACTATGGCTACACCTTC
CASSLAGINYGYTF
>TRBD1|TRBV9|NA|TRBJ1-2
TGTGCCAGCAGCGCGACAGGGGGCTATCACCGCGGTGGCTACACCTTC
CASSATGGYHRGGYTF
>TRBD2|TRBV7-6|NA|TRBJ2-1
TGTGCCAGCAGCTACCCTATGCCGGGACTAGCGGGGGAAGGTGAGCAGTTCTTC
CASSYPMPGLAGEGEQFF
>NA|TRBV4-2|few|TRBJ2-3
TGTGCCAGCAGCCAAGGGGGGGTGAGCGGAGATACGCAGTATTTT
CASSQGGVSGDTQYF
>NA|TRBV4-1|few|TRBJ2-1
TGCGCCAGCAGCCAAGTTATTCGGGGGGCGCGGCCGGTCTTC
CASSQVIRGARPVF
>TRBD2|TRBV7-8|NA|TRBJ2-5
TGTGCCAGCAGCCCCCTTATGGGGGGGGACCAAGAGACCCAGTACTTC
CASSPLMGGDQETQYF
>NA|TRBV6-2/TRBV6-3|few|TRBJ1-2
TGTGCCAGCAGTTACTCGAAGGCCGCCACTGGCTACACCTTC
CASSYSKAATGYTF
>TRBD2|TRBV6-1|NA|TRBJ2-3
TGTGCCAGCAGCCATCCGGGACTACGCACAGATACGCAGTATTTT
CASSHPGLRTDTQYF
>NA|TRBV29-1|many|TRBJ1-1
TGCAGCGCGGGCCTGAACACTGAAGCTTTCTTT
CSAGLNTEAFF
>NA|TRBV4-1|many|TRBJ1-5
TGCGCCAGCAGCCCTGACAGCGGGGATCAGCCCCAGCATTTT
CASSPDSGDQPQHF
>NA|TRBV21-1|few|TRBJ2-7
TGTGCCAGCACGACGGCGGTTTGCTCCTACGAGCAGTACTTC
CASTTAVCSYEQYF
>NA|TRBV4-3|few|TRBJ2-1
TGCGCCAGCAGCCAGGGCTCTTGGAGCGGCAATGAGCAGTTCTTC
CASSQGSWSGNEQFF
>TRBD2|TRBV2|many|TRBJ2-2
TGTGCCAGCAGTCCGGGACTAGCGAACACCGGGGAGCTGTTTTTT
CASSPGLANTGELFF
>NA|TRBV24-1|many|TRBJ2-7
TGTGCCACCAGTGATCTCTACGAGCAGTACTTC
CATSDLYEQYF
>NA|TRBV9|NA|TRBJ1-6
TGTGCCAGCAGCGTGTCGGGACTTGTGGATTCACCCCTCCACTTT
CASSVSGLVDSPLHF
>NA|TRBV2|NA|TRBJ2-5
TGTGCCAGCAGTGAAGCGCTTCCTCAAGAGACCCAGTACTTC
CASSEALPQETQYF
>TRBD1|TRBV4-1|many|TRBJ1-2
TGCGCCAGCAGCCAAGGGGACAGGGCCTATGGCTACACCTTC
CASSQGDRAYGYTF
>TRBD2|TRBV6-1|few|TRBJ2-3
TGTGCCAGCAGTGATAAGCGGGGGGGATTAGATACGCAGTATTTT
CASSDKRGGLDTQYF
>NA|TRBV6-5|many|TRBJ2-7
TGTGCCAGCTCCGAACCCAACCTTTACGAGCAGTACTTC
CASSEPNLYEQYF
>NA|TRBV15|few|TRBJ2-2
TGTGCCACCAGCAGAGATCGGCGTAGCACCGGGGAGCTGTTTTTT
CATSRDRRSTGELFF